The source of this TCR beta chain is a study of response to subunit inactivated influenza vaccine. Study results and limitations: The authors suggested that every seasonal influenza vaccination recruits few new T cells.

The V gene's germline CDR1 is LGHNA and CDR2 YSLEER. V was cut by 0 bases and J by 7 bases, with 12 bases left in between. The CDR3 loop spans 14 amino acids. Using its own MiXCR run on the RT-PCR reads, TCRdb lists one record per CDR3 protein. The sample lists just over 300,000 distinct CDR3 sequences, 20% to 25% occurring once. About this clonotype: Its antigen remains unknown.

The V call is TRBV4-3, the J call TRBJ1-2; D is unresolved. The sequenced sample was PBMCs from blood, obtained approximately 20 months after vaccination. The receptor was isolated from a man between 45 and 75 years old who received an inactivated influenza vaccine. For the CDR3, the DNA is TGCGCCAGCAGCCAAGATCCCCTTGTAGTTGGCTACACCTTC. Its protein is CASSQDPLVVGYTF.